A selection of T cell receptor beta chains follows, all from one sample in a study of OX40 agonist ivuxolimab in advanced cancers. The method was immunoSEQ multiplex PCR; TCRdb's version includes in-frame clones alone and lacks a portion of them. The data show more than 50,000 clones, 70% to 85% seen once. The sequenced sample was CD4+ or CD8+ T cells sorted from blood, obtained in a trial of the OX40 agonist ivuxolimab. These receptors were collected from an adult with an advanced solid tumor such as melanoma, head and neck, liver or kidney cancer. The CDR3 runs from the conserved cysteine through the conserved F or W. D genes are given only for firm matches. For some rows the clone size is stated as once, few or many, or as a class when expanded; others skip it.

d_call: .; v_call: TRBV27; clone_size: .; j_call: TRBJ2-7; cdr3_nt: TGTGCCAGCAGCCTTACTAAGGGCGAGACCTACGAGCAGTACTTC; cdr3_aa: CASSLTKGETYEQYF
d_call: .; v_call: TRBV29-1; clone_size: .; j_call: TRBJ1-1; cdr3_nt: TGCAGCACATCAGGGAACACTGAAGCTTTCTTT; cdr3_aa: CSTSGNTEAFF
d_call: TRBD2; v_call: TRBV29-1; clone_size: .; j_call: TRBJ2-5; cdr3_nt: TGCAGCCCGAGGGGGACTAGCGGGAGGTGGCAAGAGACCCAGTACTTC; cdr3_aa: CSPRGTSGRWQETQYF
d_call: TRBD2; v_call: TRBV5-1; clone_size: .; j_call: TRBJ2-2; cdr3_nt: TGCGCCAGCAGCGGGGGACTAGCGGAGGGCACCGGGGAGCTGTTTTTT; cdr3_aa: CASSGGLAEGTGELFF
d_call: .; v_call: TRBV9; clone_size: .; j_call: TRBJ2-3; cdr3_nt: TGTGCCAGCAGCGTAGCATCCGGGACGAGGGGTGATACGCAGTATTTT; cdr3_aa: CASSVASGTRGDTQYF
d_call: .; v_call: TRBV7-9; clone_size: .; j_call: TRBJ1-5; cdr3_nt: TGTGCCAGCAGCCCACAGGATCAGCCCCAGCATTTT; cdr3_aa: CASSPQDQPQHF
d_call: TRBD1; v_call: TRBV6-6; clone_size: .; j_call: TRBJ1-5; cdr3_nt: TGTGCCAGCAGGGGACAGGGCAATAGCAATCAGCCCCAGCATTTT; cdr3_aa: CASRGQGNSNQPQHF
d_call: TRBD2; v_call: TRBV7-8; clone_size: .; j_call: TRBJ2-7; cdr3_nt: TGTGCCAGCAGGAAAACTAGCGGGAGTGTCCTCGAGCAGTACTTC; cdr3_aa: CASRKTSGSVLEQYF
d_call: .; v_call: TRBV6-1; clone_size: .; j_call: TRBJ2-7; cdr3_nt: TGTGCCAGCAGTGAGGGCAGGGCCATATCCGTCGAGCAGTACTTC; cdr3_aa: CASSEGRAISVEQYF
d_call: .; v_call: TRBV21-1; clone_size: few; j_call: TRBJ2-7; cdr3_nt: TGTGCCAGCAGTACTCCGGGGCTCCAGTACTTC; cdr3_aa: CASSTPGLQYF
d_call: .; v_call: TRBV6-5; clone_size: few; j_call: TRBJ2-1; cdr3_nt: TGTGCCAGCACCTCACCGTGGGATGAGCAGTTCTTC; cdr3_aa: CASTSPWDEQFF
d_call: TRBD2; v_call: TRBV7-9; clone_size: .; j_call: TRBJ2-1; cdr3_nt: TGTGCCAGCGCCGTACCGGGACTAGCGGATTGGTACGGAGACAATGAGCAGTTCTTC; cdr3_aa: CASAVPGLADWYGDNEQFF
d_call: .; v_call: TRBV28; clone_size: .; j_call: TRBJ1-3; cdr3_nt: TGTGCCAGCAGTACCGGGTGGTGGAACTCTGGAAACACCATATATTTT; cdr3_aa: CASSTGWWNSGNTIYF
d_call: .; v_call: TRBV7-9; clone_size: .; j_call: TRBJ1-4; cdr3_nt: TGTGCCAGCAGCAAGGGCGCCACTAATGAAAAACTGTTTTTT; cdr3_aa: CASSKGATNEKLFF
d_call: TRBD1; v_call: TRBV6-1; clone_size: .; j_call: TRBJ1-1; cdr3_nt: TGTGCCAGCAGCGGGACAGGGGGCAGCACTGAAGCTTTCTTT; cdr3_aa: CASSGTGGSTEAFF
d_call: .; v_call: TRBV14; clone_size: .; j_call: TRBJ2-5; cdr3_nt: TGTGCCAGCAGCTTGGACAGTCTAGGGGCCCAGTACTTC; cdr3_aa: CASSLDSLGAQYF
d_call: TRBD2; v_call: TRBV6-1; clone_size: .; j_call: TRBJ2-3; cdr3_nt: TGTGCCAGCAGGTTAGAAGCGGGGAGCACAGATACGCAGTATTTT; cdr3_aa: CASRLEAGSTDTQYF
d_call: TRBD2; v_call: TRBV11-2; clone_size: .; j_call: TRBJ2-7; cdr3_nt: TGTGCCAGCAGCTTAGCAGGGCTAGCGGGAGGCGGCACCTACGAGCAGTACTTC; cdr3_aa: CASSLAGLAGGGTYEQYF
d_call: .; v_call: TRBV13; clone_size: .; j_call: TRBJ2-7; cdr3_nt: TGTGCCAGCAGCTTCTATCGCGGGGTCTCCTACGAGCAGTACTTC; cdr3_aa: CASSFYRGVSYEQYF
d_call: TRBD1; v_call: TRBV18; clone_size: .; j_call: TRBJ2-7; cdr3_nt: TGTGCCAGCTCACCCACTAGGGACAGAGATTACGAGCAGTACTTC; cdr3_aa: CASSPTRDRDYEQYF
d_call: .; v_call: TRBV7-9; clone_size: .; j_call: TRBJ1-1; cdr3_nt: TGTGCCAGCAGCTTATTCTCGGAGGGCACTGAAGCTTTCTTT; cdr3_aa: CASSLFSEGTEAFF
d_call: TRBD1; v_call: TRBV5-1; clone_size: once; j_call: TRBJ2-7; cdr3_nt: TGCGCCAGCAGCTACGGGACAGGGAGTATCTACGAGCAGTACTTC; cdr3_aa: CASSYGTGSIYEQYF
d_call: TRBD1; v_call: TRBV7-9; clone_size: few; j_call: TRBJ2-2; cdr3_nt: TGTGCCAGCGGTGATCTCTGGGACAGACAGAACACCGGGGAGCTGTTTTTT; cdr3_aa: CASGDLWDRQNTGELFF
d_call: .; v_call: TRBV7-8; clone_size: few; j_call: TRBJ1-4; cdr3_nt: TGTGCCAGCAGCTCGACAGATACAACTAATGAAAAACTGTTTTTT; cdr3_aa: CASSSTDTTNEKLFF
d_call: TRBD1; v_call: TRBV6-6; clone_size: .; j_call: TRBJ2-2; cdr3_nt: TGTGCCAGCAGTTACCGGACAGGGAACACCGGGGAGCTGTTTTTT; cdr3_aa: CASSYRTGNTGELFF
d_call: TRBD1; v_call: TRBV2; clone_size: .; j_call: TRBJ2-7; cdr3_nt: TGTGCCAGCAGGGGACAGGGAAGAATCGCCTACGAGCAGTACTTC; cdr3_aa: CASRGQGRIAYEQYF
d_call: .; v_call: TRBV18; clone_size: few; j_call: TRBJ2-1; cdr3_nt: TGTGCCAGCTCGCCGGGACTCCAGTACAATGAGCAGTTCTTC; cdr3_aa: CASSPGLQYNEQFF
d_call: .; v_call: TRBV10-3; clone_size: .; j_call: TRBJ1-2; cdr3_nt: TGTGCCACTCAGGCCGGGGGCTATGGCTACACCTTC; cdr3_aa: CATQAGGYGYTF
d_call: .; v_call: TRBV19; clone_size: .; j_call: TRBJ2-3; cdr3_nt: TGTGCCAGTAGTATAGGAAGGGCATCGGGCACAGATACGCAGTATTTT; cdr3_aa: CASSIGRASGTDTQYF
d_call: TRBD1; v_call: TRBV29-1; clone_size: .; j_call: TRBJ1-1; cdr3_nt: TGCAGCGTGCAGACAGGGGGAAGGGGAGCTTTCTTT; cdr3_aa: CSVQTGGRGAFF
d_call: .; v_call: TRBV5-1; clone_size: .; j_call: TRBJ2-5; cdr3_nt: TGCGCCAGCAGCTTGCTCAGCGGCCCCCAAGAGACCCAGTACTTC; cdr3_aa: CASSLLSGPQETQYF
d_call: TRBD2; v_call: TRBV9; clone_size: .; j_call: TRBJ2-1; cdr3_nt: TGTGCCAGCAGCGTAGGCGGGAGTTACTACAATGAGCAGTTCTTC; cdr3_aa: CASSVGGSYYNEQFF
d_call: .; v_call: TRBV20-1; clone_size: few; j_call: TRBJ1-5; cdr3_nt: TGCAGTGTCGAGGGTACTCAGCCCCAGCATTTT; cdr3_aa: CSVEGTQPQHF
d_call: TRBD2; v_call: TRBV4-1; clone_size: .; j_call: TRBJ2-1; cdr3_nt: TGCGCCAGCAGCCAAGATGAAGCGGGAGTATATGAGCAGTTCTTC; cdr3_aa: CASSQDEAGVYEQFF
d_call: .; v_call: TRBV5-1; clone_size: once; j_call: TRBJ2-5; cdr3_nt: TGCGCCAGCAGCTTATCGGACCGAGGCGAGACCCAGTACTTC; cdr3_aa: CASSLSDRGETQYF
d_call: .; v_call: TRBV6-1; clone_size: .; j_call: TRBJ1-4; cdr3_nt: TGTGCCAGCAGTGAAGGGGGGGTGGCGGGCGTAAAACTGTTTTTT; cdr3_aa: CASSEGGVAGVKLFF
d_call: .; v_call: TRBV2; clone_size: .; j_call: TRBJ2-5; cdr3_nt: TGTGCCAAAACAGAACCCACAGGGCAAGAGACCCAGTACTTC; cdr3_aa: CAKTEPTGQETQYF
d_call: TRBD1; v_call: TRBV19; clone_size: few; j_call: TRBJ2-5; cdr3_nt: TGTGCCAGTAGTCCATCGACAGGGTCCAGGGAGACCCAGTACTTC; cdr3_aa: CASSPSTGSRETQYF
d_call: TRBD1; v_call: TRBV30; clone_size: .; j_call: TRBJ1-1; cdr3_nt: TGTGCCTGGAGTGTAGGGACAGGGGTAAGAAGATCTGAAGCTTTCTTT; cdr3_aa: CAWSVGTGVRRSEAFF
d_call: .; v_call: TRBV14; clone_size: .; j_call: TRBJ1-3; cdr3_nt: TGTGCCAGCAGCCAACGGCCAACAGCTGCAAACACCATATATTTT; cdr3_aa: CASSQRPTAANTIYF
d_call: TRBD1; v_call: TRBV6-6; clone_size: .; j_call: TRBJ1-1; cdr3_nt: TGTGCCAGCATCCCCAGGGGGAGTGGTACTGAAGCTTTCTTT; cdr3_aa: CASIPRGSGTEAFF
d_call: .; v_call: TRBV27; clone_size: .; j_call: TRBJ1-1; cdr3_nt: TGTGCCAGCAGTTCCCAACTACCCACTTACCACAGGAAGGGGGGGGAGAACACTGAAGCTTTCTTT; cdr3_aa: CASSSQLPTYHRKGGENTEAFF
d_call: .; v_call: TRBV27; clone_size: .; j_call: TRBJ1-1; cdr3_nt: TGTGCCAGCAGTGCCTTCCAGGGGACGACTGAAGCTTTCTTT; cdr3_aa: CASSAFQGTTEAFF
d_call: TRBD1; v_call: TRBV6-6; clone_size: .; j_call: TRBJ1-2; cdr3_nt: TGTGCCACCCGGACAGGGGTGGGCTACACCTTC; cdr3_aa: CATRTGVGYTF
d_call: .; v_call: TRBV4-2; clone_size: .; j_call: TRBJ2-6; cdr3_nt: TGTGCCAGCAGCCAAAACTCTGGGGCCAACGTCCTGACTTTC; cdr3_aa: CASSQNSGANVLTF
d_call: .; v_call: TRBV9; clone_size: few; j_call: TRBJ2-3; cdr3_nt: TGTGCCAGCAGCGTAGGCCACTTCGCGGGGACCCCCACAGATACGCAGTATTTT; cdr3_aa: CASSVGHFAGTPTDTQYF
d_call: .; v_call: TRBV30; clone_size: once; j_call: TRBJ1-2; cdr3_nt: TGTGCCTGGATACGGGGACGAGGCGCTAGCTATGGCTACACCTTC; cdr3_aa: CAWIRGRGASYGYTF
d_call: .; v_call: TRBV5-6; clone_size: .; j_call: TRBJ1-5; cdr3_nt: TGTGCCAGCAGCTTGTGGGCGGGACCGGGTCAGCCCCAGCATTTT; cdr3_aa: CASSLWAGPGQPQHF
d_call: TRBD1; v_call: TRBV6-5; clone_size: .; j_call: TRBJ2-3; cdr3_nt: TGTGCCAGAACAGGGGGCGGTGATACGCAGTATTTT; cdr3_aa: CARTGGGDTQYF
d_call: TRBD1; v_call: TRBV7-2; clone_size: .; j_call: TRBJ2-6; cdr3_nt: TGTGCCAGCAGCCCCTCGACAGGGGGATCCTCTGGGGCCAACGTCCTGACTTTC; cdr3_aa: CASSPSTGGSSGANVLTF
d_call: TRBD2; v_call: TRBV6-1; clone_size: .; j_call: TRBJ2-7; cdr3_nt: TGTGCCAGCAGTGGACTAGCAGGGTCGGGCGAGCAGTACTTC; cdr3_aa: CASSGLAGSGEQYF
d_call: TRBD1; v_call: TRBV5-6; clone_size: .; j_call: TRBJ1-2; cdr3_nt: TGTGCCAGCAGCCGCCAGCTTACAGGGGGAGGCTATGGCTACACCTTC; cdr3_aa: CASSRQLTGGGYGYTF
d_call: .; v_call: TRBV6-5; clone_size: .; j_call: TRBJ1-6; cdr3_nt: TGTGCCAGCAGGGACGGGAGGAATTCACCCCTCCACTTT; cdr3_aa: CASRDGRNSPLHF